This T cell receptor beta chain came from a study of T cell responses to AZD1222 COVID-19 vaccine. Broader study findings: After two AZD1222 doses, spike-specific TCR breadth and depth rose versus day 0. Repertoires were obtained solely post-peak T cell response. The study reported that nearly half of spike-specific TCRs target unmutated variant regions. Baseline testing showed seropositivity in only a handful of AZD1222 recipients.

The CDR3 sequence is 18 residues long. CDR1 is SNHLY and CDR2 is FYNNEI in the germline V gene. Trimming removed 2 bases from V and 6 bases from J; junction bases left unmatched: 15. The protocol was immunoSEQ multiplex PCR, while the TCRdb copy is restricted to in-frame clones and leaves out a portion. The data contain around 260,000 clones, approximately 95% of them singletons. A single count supports this clone. Its antigen is as yet unknown. The specimen comprised peripheral blood, sampled on day 0 of AZD1222 vaccination. This receptor was obtained from an adult in good health. The chain couples TRBV2 to TRBJ2-1, with TRBD2 matching 8 bases. The CDR3 loop is CASSESLAGGLWGNEQFF. Written as DNA, the CDR3 is TGTGCCAGCAGTGAAAGCCTAGCGGGCGGCCTCTGGGGCAATGAGCAGTTCTTC.